A selection of T cell receptor beta chains follows, all from one sample in a study of response to subunit inactivated influenza vaccine. Via MiXCR, TCRdb re-called the RT-PCR reads, giving one row per CDR3 protein. Of some 500,000 distinct CDR3 sequences in the sample, 15% to 20% were seen once. The sequencing here drew on CD4+ T cells sorted from PBMCs, taken less than 30 months after vaccination. These receptors were taken from a man between 50 and 75 years old who received an inactivated influenza vaccine. The CDR3 runs from the conserved cysteine through the conserved F or W. A D gene is named only where the DNA matches it firmly. Clone size appears in some rows only: once, few, many, or a class for an expanded clone.

CDR3aa,CDR3nt,d_gene,abundance,v_gene,j_gene
CSAWGPGGSSGELFF,TGCAGTGCATGGGGACCGGGAGGGTCGTCGGGGGAGCTGTTTTTT,TRBD2,-,TRBV20-1,TRBJ2-2
CASSLGLARWAETQYF,TGTGCCAGCAGTTTGGGACTAGCGCGGTGGGCAGAGACCCAGTACTTC,TRBD2,-,TRBV6-2/TRBV6-3,TRBJ2-5
CASRPHSSYEQYF,TGTGCCAGCAGACCTCATAGCTCCTACGAGCAGTACTTC,-,few,TRBV7-8,TRBJ2-7
CASSPPGQAYGYTF,TGTGCCAGCTCGCCCCCGGGACAGGCCTATGGCTACACCTTC,TRBD1,-,TRBV18,TRBJ1-2
CASSQVRESAKNIQYF,TGTGCCAGCAGCCAAGTCAGGGAATCGGCCAAAAACATTCAGTACTTC,-,few,TRBV4-2,TRBJ2-4
CASSLEDEIQIF,TGTGCCAGCAGCTTAGAGGACGAAATCCAGATCTTC,-,-,TRBV7-9,TRBJ2-1
CASSLEGQGRSGNTIYF,TGTGCCAGCAGCTTGGAAGGACAGGGAAGGTCTGGAAACACCATATATTTT,TRBD1,-,TRBV5-8,TRBJ1-3
CASKVDHYEQFF,TGCGCCAGCAAGGTGGATCATTATGAGCAGTTCTTC,-,many,TRBV5-1,TRBJ2-1
CASSPPGTGAKKLFF,TGTGCCAGCAGCCCCCCCGGGACAGGGGCGAAAAAACTGTTTTTT,TRBD1,few,TRBV3-1,TRBJ1-4
CASSLDRGGYNEQFF,TGTGCCAGCAGCTTAGACAGGGGGGGTTACAATGAGCAGTTCTTC,-,many,TRBV7-2,TRBJ2-1
CASSQDRDRVYNEQFF,TGCGCCAGCAGCCAGGACCGGGACAGGGTTTACAATGAGCAGTTCTTC,TRBD1,-,TRBV4-3,TRBJ2-1
CASQTSGLSSYEQYF,TGTGCCAGCCAGACTAGCGGGCTTAGCTCCTACGAGCAGTACTTC,TRBD2,few,TRBV28,TRBJ2-7
CSARILVNNNEQFF,TGCAGTGCTAGAATCCTAGTTAACAACAATGAGCAGTTCTTC,-,few,TRBV20-1,TRBJ2-1
CASSLLAGYQETQYF,TGTGCCAGCAGCTTATTGGCGGGGTACCAAGAGACCCAGTACTTC,-,many,TRBV7-6,TRBJ2-5
CASSPPSGSDNEQFF,TGTGCCAGCAGCCCTCCTAGCGGGAGCGACAATGAGCAGTTCTTC,TRBD2,many,TRBV7-9,TRBJ2-1
CASSLEPGSGNTIYF,TGTGCCAGCAGTTTAGAACCAGGGTCTGGAAACACCATATATTTT,-,few,TRBV28,TRBJ1-3
CSVQHFSGNTIYF,TGCAGCGTACAGCATTTCTCTGGAAACACCATATATTTT,-,-,TRBV29-1,TRBJ1-3
CSAQAGLAAVYEQYF,TGCAGTGCTCAGGCGGGACTAGCGGCAGTCTACGAGCAGTACTTC,TRBD2,-,TRBV20-1,TRBJ2-7
CASSVAQGVGTDTQYF,TGTGCCAGCAGCGTAGCTCAGGGGGTCGGCACAGATACGCAGTATTTT,TRBD1,-,TRBV9,TRBJ2-3
CSVRQSNTEAFF,TGCAGCGTTCGACAGTCGAACACTGAAGCTTTCTTT,-,-,TRBV29-1,TRBJ1-1
CASSVGPSSTDTQYF,TGTGCCAGCAGTGTCGGACCGTCTAGCACAGATACGCAGTATTTT,-,few,TRBV6-1,TRBJ2-3
CASSERLAYEQYF,TGTGCCAGCAGTGAAAGACTAGCCTACGAGCAGTACTTC,-,few,TRBV2,TRBJ2-7
CAISEKGIGDEKLFF,TGTGCCATCAGTGAGAAAGGGATAGGGGATGAAAAACTGTTTTTT,-,-,TRBV10-3,TRBJ1-4
CASSYPDRVGEQFF,TGTGCCAGCAGTTACCCTGACAGGGTCGGAGAGCAGTTCTTC,TRBD1,-,TRBV6-2/TRBV6-3,TRBJ2-1
CASSLAGVNQPQHF,TGTGCCAGCAGCTTAGCCGGGGTAAATCAGCCCCAGCATTTT,-,-,TRBV7-8,TRBJ1-5
CATSDFVTSGRHEQFF,TGTGCCACCAGTGATTTCGTGACTAGCGGGAGACATGAGCAGTTCTTC,TRBD2,-,TRBV24-1,TRBJ2-1
CSAILSGKSDTQYF,TGCAGTGCCATTCTTAGCGGGAAATCAGATACGCAGTATTTT,TRBD2,-,TRBV20-1,TRBJ2-3
CASSPTGQGQTGELFF,TGCGCCAGCAGCCCAACAGGACAGGGCCAAACCGGGGAGCTGTTTTTT,TRBD1,many,TRBV5-1,TRBJ2-2
CACRRHNEQFF,TGTGCCTGCCGCCGTCACAATGAGCAGTTCTTC,-,-,TRBV30,TRBJ2-1
CSVARQGETEAFF,TGCAGCGTCGCCCGACAGGGAGAGACTGAAGCTTTCTTT,TRBD1,-,TRBV29-1,TRBJ1-1
CASSPNTHPGYTF,TGTGCCAGCAGCCCTAATACCCACCCAGGCTACACCTTC,-,many,TRBV12-3/TRBV12-4,TRBJ1-2
CASSLSQGPYNEQFF,TGTGCCAGCAGTTTATCTCAGGGCCCCTACAATGAGCAGTTCTTC,-,-,TRBV12-3/TRBV12-4,TRBJ2-1
CASRQGGQTNTEAFF,TGTGCCAGCAGGCAGGGGGGACAGACCAACACTGAAGCTTTCTTT,TRBD1,-,TRBV12-3/TRBV12-4,TRBJ1-1
CASSRGLAGLYEQYF,TGCGCCAGCAGCCGGGGACTAGCGGGACTTTACGAGCAGTACTTC,TRBD2,many,TRBV4-1,TRBJ2-7
CASSLGLAGGRYTDTQYF,TGTGCCAGCAGCTTGGGACTAGCGGGAGGTCGCTACACAGATACGCAGTATTTT,TRBD2,-,TRBV5-6,TRBJ2-3
CASSPLSSYEQYF,TGTGCCAGCTCACCACTCAGCTCCTACGAGCAGTACTTC,-,many,TRBV18,TRBJ2-7
CAIRAGGTGVSDTQYF,TGTGCCATCAGGGCGGGAGGGACAGGGGTGTCAGATACGCAGTATTTT,-,-,TRBV10-3,TRBJ2-3
CASSIPGEGDYGYTF,TGTGCCAGCAGCATACCAGGGGAGGGGGACTATGGCTACACCTTC,-,-,TRBV6-1,TRBJ1-2
CAWSVWTSGGPRADTQYF,TGTGCCTGGAGTGTTTGGACTAGCGGGGGGCCCCGGGCAGATACGCAGTATTTT,TRBD2,-,TRBV30,TRBJ2-3
CAFSRQGVLYGYTF,TGTGCCTTTTCCCGACAGGGGGTACTCTATGGCTACACCTTC,TRBD1,-,TRBV30,TRBJ1-2
CASTAGGTQYF,TGCGCCAGCACGGCCGGCGGTACGCAGTATTTT,-,-,TRBV5-1,TRBJ2-3
CASSPPDSYSYEQYF,TGTGCCAGCAGCCCACCGGACTCATACTCCTACGAGCAGTACTTC,-,few,TRBV7-3,TRBJ2-7
CASSSILGLNTEAFF,TGCGCCAGCAGCTCGATCCTCGGTTTGAACACTGAAGCTTTCTTT,-,-,TRBV5-1,TRBJ1-1
CASSVGGQGSHEQYF,TGTGCCAGCAGCGTAGGGGGACAGGGATCTCACGAGCAGTACTTC,TRBD1,few,TRBV9,TRBJ2-7
CASSRRVAGDEQFF,TGTGCCAGCAGCCGACGTGTAGCGGGGGACGAGCAGTTCTTC,TRBD2,-,TRBV7-8,TRBJ2-1
CASDRITNTGELFF,TGCGCCAGCGACAGGATTACGAACACCGGGGAGCTGTTTTTT,-,-,TRBV23-1,TRBJ2-2
CASSFMGDQNSPLHF,TGTGCCAGCAGCTTTATGGGGGACCAGAATTCACCCCTCCACTTT,-,-,TRBV5-5,TRBJ1-6
CSASIPGGTDTQYF,TGCAGTGCTAGCATACCGGGGGGCACAGATACGCAGTATTTT,-,-,TRBV20-1,TRBJ2-3
CASSPQGRDTEAFF,TGTGCCAGCTCACCACAGGGTAGGGACACTGAAGCTTTCTTT,-,few,TRBV18,TRBJ1-1
CASSSDRDQQFF,TGTGCCAGCAGCTCCGACAGGGATCAGCAGTTCTTC,TRBD1,-,TRBV7-8,TRBJ2-1
CASSWNPGTGNGYTF,TGTGCCAGCAGCTGGAACCCGGGGACAGGGAATGGCTACACCTTC,TRBD1,-,TRBV5-5,TRBJ1-2
CSARVQGNEQYF,TGCAGTGCTAGAGTACAAGGGAACGAGCAGTACTTC,-,few,TRBV20-1,TRBJ2-7
CASSQVANNSPLHF,TGTGCCAGCAGCCAAGTGGCTAATAATTCACCCCTCCACTTT,-,few,TRBV4-2,TRBJ1-6
CASSYFFSGLSSYNEQFF,TGTGCCAGCAGTTATTTTTTTAGCGGGCTAAGCTCCTACAATGAGCAGTTCTTC,TRBD2,-,TRBV6-5,TRBJ2-1
CASSFQGDVKQYF,TGTGCCAGCAGCTTCCAGGGGGACGTCAAGCAGTACTTC,TRBD1,few,TRBV7-2,TRBJ2-7